The subject of this entry is one T cell receptor (beta chain). What it binds is unknown. TCRdb keeps only in-frame clones here, not all; method: immunoSEQ multiplex PCR. The sample lists 100,000 to 150,000 clones, about 89% occurring once. The data were taken from a study of cytomegalovirus exposure and HLA in healthy donors. Study-level results: A subsequent analysis found that TCR clusters from the first cohort also tended to co-occur in the approximately 120 validation repertoires, with roughly 95% of cluster scores above 0.

The germline V gene has CDR1 SGDLS and CDR2 YYNGEE. The CDR3 spans 13 residues. The germline V and J ends were trimmed by 0 bases and 7 bases, with 8 bases remaining between them. Sequencing input: PBMCs. This chain links TRBV9 with TRBJ2-1; tentative D call: TRBD1 (5 bases). The source is a woman aged 18-35 years in good health and CMV-seronegative. CDR3 in DNA: TGTGCCAGCAGCGTAGTTTCAGGGAATGAGCAGTTCTTC. It codes for CASSVVSGNEQFF.